These T cell receptor beta chains were read from a single sample in a study of shared clonotypes between healthy human individuals. Clones were sequenced by immunoSEQ multiplex PCR, and TCRdb holds only the in-frame ones, with some missing. Among roughly 1 million clones, approximately 80% were seen once, and the ten largest hold more than 0.45%. Sequencing was carried out using memory CD4+ T cells from PBMCs. The source is a man younger than 35 in good health. Some clones in this sample may be carry-over from other donors' samples. CDR3s include the opening cysteine and the closing phenylalanine or tryptophan. D genes are given only for firm matches. Some rows have no size entry. The others give once, few or many, or a class for an expanded clone.

TGTGCCAGTAGTAGGGATGTTTCCCGCGCGGGCAATCAGCCCCAGCATTTT,CASSRDVSRAGNQPQHF,NA,NA,TRBV19,TRBJ1-5
TGTGCCAGCCATCAAGAGGCAAGCTCTGGAAACACCATATATTTT,CASHQEASSGNTIYF,NA,NA,TRBV28,TRBJ1-3
TGTGCCAGCAGTTTTTCGTCCGGGACCTTCCTCCAGCATTTT,CASSFSSGTFLQHF,NA,NA,TRBV28,TRBJ1-5
TGTGCCAGCAGAACGGGACTAGGCGATCATGAGCAGTTCTTC,CASRTGLGDHEQFF,TRBD2,NA,TRBV7-2,TRBJ2-1
TGTGCCAGCAGCGTAGAGGGCGGGAAGCAGTATTTT,CASSVEGGKQYF,NA,NA,TRBV9,TRBJ2-3
TGTGCCAGCAGCTCAGGGGTCTACGAGCAGTACTTC,CASSSGVYEQYF,NA,NA,TRBV27,TRBJ2-7
TGTGCCAGCAGCTTAGAATCTGTTGCGGCCGGGGAGCTGTTTTTT,CASSLESVAAGELFF,NA,NA,TRBV11-2,TRBJ2-2
TGTGCCAGCAGCCAAAACACCGGGGAGCTGTTTTTT,CASSQNTGELFF,NA,NA,TRBV11-1,TRBJ2-2
TGTGCCAGCAGCGCGACTAGCGGAACCTACAATGAGCAGTTCTTC,CASSATSGTYNEQFF,TRBD2,few,TRBV9,TRBJ2-1
TGTGCCAGCAGCTTGTGGGACAGGGTATCATCTGAAGCTTTCTTT,CASSLWDRVSSEAFF,TRBD1,many,TRBV5-5,TRBJ1-1
TGTGCCATCAGTGAGTCAGTGACTAGCGAGACAGATACGCAGTATTTT,CAISESVTSETDTQYF,TRBD2,NA,TRBV10-3,TRBJ2-3
TGTGCCAGCAGCTGGGCCGGGACAAAGAACACCGGGGAGCTGTTTTTT,CASSWAGTKNTGELFF,NA,NA,TRBV7-9,TRBJ2-2
TGTGCCAGCAGCTTCCGCGGGACTACCCACAATGAGCAGTTCTTC,CASSFRGTTHNEQFF,TRBD2,NA,TRBV7-7,TRBJ2-1
TGTGCCAGCAGTCCCAATATTCAAGGGACAGGTTACGAGCAGTACTTC,CASSPNIQGTGYEQYF,TRBD1,NA,TRBV25-1,TRBJ2-7
TGTGCCAGCAGCCTCGGACTAGCAGGAGATACGCAGTATTTT,CASSLGLAGDTQYF,TRBD2,once,TRBV7-3,TRBJ2-3
TGTGCCAGCAGCCCACGGACAGCGTTATTGAACACAGATACGCAGTATTTT,CASSPRTALLNTDTQYF,NA,NA,TRBV7-8,TRBJ2-3
TGTGCCATCAGTGAGTCACGGCCAGGACGGAACACTGAAGCTTTCTTT,CAISESRPGRNTEAFF,NA,few,TRBV10-3,TRBJ1-1
TGTGCCAGCTCACGCGGGTCGAGTGAAAAACTGTTTTTT,CASSRGSSEKLFF,NA,NA,TRBV18,TRBJ1-4
TGCGCCAGCAGCTTGGCGATAGGACAGGGAAGCTCCTACAATGAGCAGTTCTTC,CASSLAIGQGSSYNEQFF,TRBD1,NA,TRBV5-1,TRBJ2-1